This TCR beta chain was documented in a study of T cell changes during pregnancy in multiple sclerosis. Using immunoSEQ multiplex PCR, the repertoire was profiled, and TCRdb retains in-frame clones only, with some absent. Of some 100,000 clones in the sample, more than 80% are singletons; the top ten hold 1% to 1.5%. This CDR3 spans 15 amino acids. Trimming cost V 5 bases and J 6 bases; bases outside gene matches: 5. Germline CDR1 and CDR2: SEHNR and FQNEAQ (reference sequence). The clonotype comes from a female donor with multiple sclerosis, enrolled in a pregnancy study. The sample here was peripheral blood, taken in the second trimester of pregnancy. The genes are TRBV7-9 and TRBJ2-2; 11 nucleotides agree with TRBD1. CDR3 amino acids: CASSPGQGAPGELFF. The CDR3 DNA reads TGTGCCAGCAGCCCAGGACAGGGGGCTCCCGGGGAGCTGTTTTTT.